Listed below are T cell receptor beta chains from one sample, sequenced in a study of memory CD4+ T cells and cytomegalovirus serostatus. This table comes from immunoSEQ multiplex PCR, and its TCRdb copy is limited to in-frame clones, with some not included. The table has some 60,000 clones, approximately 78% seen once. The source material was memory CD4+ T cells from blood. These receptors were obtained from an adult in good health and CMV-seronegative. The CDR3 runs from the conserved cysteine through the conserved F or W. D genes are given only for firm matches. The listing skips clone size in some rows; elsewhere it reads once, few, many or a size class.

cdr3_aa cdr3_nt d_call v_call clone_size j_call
CASSLLIAGDNEQFF TGTGCCAGCAGCTTACTGATAGCGGGGGACAATGAGCAGTTCTTC TRBD2 TRBV11-2 - TRBJ2-1
CASSLAGAGAGYTF TGTGCCAGCAGCTTAGCGGGCGCCGGGGCCGGCTACACCTTC - TRBV7-9 - TRBJ1-2
CASRLSSPAFSGNTIYF TGTGCCAGCAGGTTATCTTCACCGGCCTTTTCTGGAAACACCATATATTTT - TRBV5-5 - TRBJ1-3
CAAGDYNQPQHF TGTGCCGCTGGAGATTACAATCAGCCCCAGCATTTT - TRBV30 - TRBJ1-5
CASSARATFYEQYF TGTGCCAGCAGTGCCCGGGCCACCTTCTACGAGCAGTACTTC - TRBV27 once TRBJ2-7
CASSHGTSGNTIYF TGTGCCAGCAGTCACGGGACATCGGGAAACACCATATATTTT - TRBV6-1 - TRBJ1-3
CASSQDPAGGSSYNEQFF TGCGCCAGCAGCCAAGACCCAGCGGGAGGGAGCTCCTACAATGAGCAGTTCTTC TRBD2 TRBV4-3 - TRBJ2-1
CASSLSRANTGELFF TGTGCCAGCAGCTTAAGTCGCGCGAACACCGGGGAGCTGTTTTTT - TRBV11-3 once TRBJ2-2
CASSRDRKYEQYF TGTGCCAGCAGCCGGGACAGAAAATACGAGCAGTACTTC TRBD1 TRBV7-2 - TRBJ2-7
CASSLNRRGGGYTF TGTGCCAGCAGTTTAAACCGCAGGGGGGGCGGCTACACCTTC TRBD1 TRBV27 - TRBJ1-2
CAISRTGGSDTQYF TGTGCCATCAGTAGGACAGGGGGCTCGGATACGCAGTATTTT TRBD1 TRBV10-3 - TRBJ2-3
CAISTGGSNQPQHF TGTGCCATCAGTACGGGGGGGAGCAATCAGCCCCAGCATTTT - TRBV10-3 - TRBJ1-5
CASSPRGSSGNTIYF TGTGCCAGCAGCCCCCGTGGTTCTTCGGGAAACACCATATATTTT - TRBV11-3 - TRBJ1-3
CASSAVGNQPQHF TGTGCCAGCAGTGCCGTTGGCAATCAGCCCCAGCATTTT - TRBV7-2 - TRBJ1-5
CASSLGVRGAIDTQYF TGCGCCAGCAGCTTGGGGGTCCGGGGGGCGATCGATACGCAGTATTTT - TRBV5-1 - TRBJ2-3
CSVDYSRTGNEQYF TGCAGCGTTGATTATAGCCGGACAGGGAACGAGCAGTACTTC TRBD1 TRBV29-1 - TRBJ2-7
CASSVTSGSPYNEQFF TGTGCCAGCAGCGTGACTAGCGGGAGCCCCTACAATGAGCAGTTCTTC TRBD2 TRBV9 - TRBJ2-1
CASSQDLRGGPQGANYGYTF TGTGCCAGCAGCCAAGATTTAAGAGGGGGGCCGCAGGGGGCAAACTATGGCTACACCTTC TRBD1 TRBV14 - TRBJ1-2
CASSLVTTARTYEQYF TGTGCCAGCAGCTTGGTCACCACAGCGAGAACCTACGAGCAGTACTTC - TRBV5-6 - TRBJ2-7
CASSFVGGRGNTEAFF TGCGCCAGCAGCTTCGTCGGGGGGAGGGGAAACACTGAAGCTTTCTTT - TRBV5-1 - TRBJ1-1
CASSIGGRGYGYTF TGTGCCAGTAGTATAGGGGGCAGGGGGTATGGCTACACCTTC TRBD1 TRBV19 - TRBJ1-2
CASSPRPNSGANVLTF TGTGCCAGCAGCCCAAGACCGAACTCTGGGGCCAACGTCCTGACTTTC - TRBV7-6 - TRBJ2-6
CASSLGRRQGGGYTF TGTGCCAGCAGCTTAGGTCGTCGGCAGGGAGGAGGCTACACCTTC - TRBV7-2 - TRBJ1-2
CAWSLPRGSYNEQFF TGTGCCTGGAGTCTCCCCCGGGGCTCCTACAATGAGCAGTTCTTC - TRBV30 - TRBJ2-1
CATRQQTVNTEAFF TGTGCCACCAGGCAACAAACAGTGAACACTGAAGCTTTCTTT - TRBV15 - TRBJ1-1
CASSLRDSSPLHF TGTGCCAGCAGCCTCCGGGACAGTTCACCCCTCCACTTT TRBD1 TRBV27 - TRBJ1-6
CAWSNKNTGELFF TGTGCCTGGAGTAACAAGAACACCGGGGAGCTGTTTTTT - TRBV30 few TRBJ2-2
CASREGVGSYEQYF TGTGCCAGCAGAGAGGGGGTAGGATCGTACGAGCAGTACTTC - TRBV27 - TRBJ2-7
CASSHPQVYNSPLHF TGTGCCAGCAGCCACCCACAGGTCTATAATTCACCCCTCCACTTT - TRBV4-2 few TRBJ1-6
CASSQVANQGETQYF TGCGCCAGCAGCCAAGTAGCCAATCAGGGGGAGACCCAGTACTTC - TRBV4-1 - TRBJ2-5
CATQWGGSANYEQYF TGTGCCACCCAGTGGGGAGGGTCAGCAAACTACGAGCAGTACTTC TRBD2 TRBV2 - TRBJ2-7
CASSLRARTYEQFF TGTGCCAGCAGCTTACGTGCCAGGACCTATGAGCAGTTCTTC - TRBV7-8 - TRBJ2-1
CASSLYSPGRRETQYF TGTGCCAGCAGTTTATACTCCCCCGGGCGTCGGGAGACCCAGTACTTC - TRBV27 - TRBJ2-5
CASSSRGAGAFF TGTGCCAGCAGCTCCCGGGGGGCGGGGGCTTTCTTT - TRBV7-9 - TRBJ1-1
CATRDLSGRLYNEQFF TGTGCCACGCGAGATTTGAGCGGGCGCCTCTACAATGAGCAGTTCTTC - TRBV15 - TRBJ2-1
CASSLELAGEETQYF TGTGCCAGCAGCTTAGAACTAGCGGGAGAGGAGACCCAGTACTTC TRBD2 TRBV7-9 - TRBJ2-5
CASSRQGAGTGELFF TGTGCCAGTAGTCGACAGGGGGCGGGAACCGGGGAGCTGTTTTTT TRBD1 TRBV19 - TRBJ2-2
CASHSLETMNTEAFF TGTGCCAGCCACAGCCTAGAGACCATGAACACTGAAGCTTTCTTT - TRBV6-5 - TRBJ1-1
CSVAHRGNYEQYF TGCAGCGTTGCTCACAGGGGAAATTACGAGCAGTACTTC TRBD1 TRBV29-1 - TRBJ2-7
CASSDSYRSGNTIYF TGTGCCAGCAGTGACTCCTACCGCTCTGGAAACACCATATATTTT - TRBV25-1 - TRBJ1-3
CASSRVGGLNTEAFF TGTGCCAGCAGCCGGGTCGGGGGCCTGAACACTGAAGCTTTCTTT - TRBV7-8 - TRBJ1-1
CASSSPSSYEQYF TGTGCCAGCAGTAGTCCGAGCTCCTACGAGCAGTACTTC - TRBV6-1 - TRBJ2-7
CASSFSGRGHTGELFF TGTGCCAGCAGTTTTAGCGGGAGGGGGCACACCGGGGAGCTGTTTTTT TRBD2 TRBV6-5 - TRBJ2-2
CASSSGTSENEQFF TGTGCCAGCAGCTCCGGGACTAGCGAGAATGAGCAGTTCTTC TRBD2 TRBV6-5 - TRBJ2-1
CASLLTGGGEQYF TGTGCCAGTCTACTTACAGGGGGCGGTGAGCAGTACTTC TRBD1 TRBV5-6 - TRBJ2-7
CASSGRGGGELFF TGTGCCAGCTCCGGTAGGGGCGGCGGGGAGCTGTTTTTT - TRBV7-3 once TRBJ2-2
CAISETGTYEQYF TGTGCCATCAGTGAAACCGGGACCTACGAGCAGTACTTC - TRBV10-3 once TRBJ2-7
CASAGGGSLPDTQYF TGTGCCAGCGCTGGAGGCGGGAGTCTACCAGATACGCAGTATTTT TRBD2 TRBV27 - TRBJ2-3
CASSLEGGRTGYTF TGTGCCAGCAGCTTAGAGGGCGGGAGGACTGGCTACACCTTC - TRBV7-9 once TRBJ1-2
CASRLTANSGNTIYF TGTGCCAGCAGATTGACAGCGAACTCTGGAAACACCATATATTTT - TRBV6-5 - TRBJ1-3
CSVEDSRRPYEQYF TGCAGCGTTGAAGACAGTCGTCGCCCCTACGAGCAGTACTTC - TRBV29-1 - TRBJ2-7
CASSQGVNTEAFF TGTGCCAGCAGCCAAGGAGTGAACACTGAAGCTTTCTTT - TRBV4-2 - TRBJ1-1
CASSLGQVPQETQYF TGTGCCAGCAGTCTGGGACAGGTGCCCCAAGAGACCCAGTACTTC TRBD1 TRBV28 - TRBJ2-5
CASSETRGLFQPQHF TGTGCCAGCAGTGAGACCAGGGGGCTATTCCAGCCCCAGCATTTT TRBD1 TRBV2 - TRBJ1-5
CASSLQVNRVLAEAFF TGTGCCAGCAGCTTACAAGTAAACAGGGTTTTGGCTGAAGCTTTCTTT - TRBV11-3 once TRBJ1-1
CASSTLGQPQHF TGTGCCAGTAGTACCCTCGGGCAGCCCCAGCATTTT - TRBV19 - TRBJ1-5
CASSLVGGNEQFF TGTGCCAGCAGCTTGGTCGGTGGCAATGAGCAGTTCTTC - TRBV5-8 - TRBJ2-1